Below, 29 T cell receptor beta chains from the same sample are listed, as sequenced in a study of blood T cells in healthy people across ages. Next came a second PCR, run for roughly 6 to 11 cycles, which used a sample-barcoded 5' primer along with a J-beta primer mix. MiXCR, run by TCRdb on the 5' RACE reads, gives a single entry per CDR3 protein. The table records approximately 1,000,000 distinct CDR3 sequences, 40% to 55% of them present only once. Sequenced sample: blood. The source of these receptors is an older woman in good health.

J is TRBJ1-3 and V is TRBV29-1; perhaps TRBD1 as D (5 bases). V shed 4 bases and J shed 3 bases, with 13 bases lying between them. Germline CDR1 is SQVTM and CDR2 is ANQGSEA. CDR3 length: 14 residues. CDR3 DNA sequence: TGCAGCGTTGTAATGGTACAGGATGGAAACACCATATATTTT. Its protein product is CSVVMVQDGNTIYF. The full variable domain, completed using reference TRBV29-1 and TRBJ1-3, is SAVISQKPSRDICQRGTSLTIQCQVDSQVTMMFWYRQQPGQSLTLIATANQGSEATYESGFVIDKFPISRPNLTFSTLTVSNMSPEDSSIYLCSVVMVQDGNTIYFGEGSWLTVV.

This clonotype was recorded a few times. V is TRBV9 and J is TRBJ2-5; 12 bases line up with TRBD2. V lost 0 bases and J lost 4; bases outside the gene matches: 10. The germline gives CDR1 SGDLS, CDR2 YYNGEE. The CDR3 covers 18 residues. The DNA of the CDR3 is TGTGCCAGCAGCGTAGGAGGGCTAGCGGGAGGGAGGCCAGAGACCCAGTACTTC. Encoded protein: CASSVGGLAGGRPETQYF.

This clonotype has just a few counts. The chain combines TRBV15 with TRBJ2-1, with 9 positions matching TRBD1. This CDR3 region has 16 residues. Trimming removed 5 bases from V and 5 bases from J; junction bases left unmatched: 10. CDR1 and CDR2 from the germline V gene are LNHNV and YYDKDF (reference sequence). The CDR3 spells CATSRGRGQGHNEQFF. CDR3 nucleotide sequence: TGTGCCACCAGCCGGGGGAGGGGACAGGGACACAATGAGCAGTTCTTC.

Here the CDR3 DNA reads TGCAGCGTTGAAGGAGGACACAATGAGCAGTTCTTC. It translates to CSVEGGHNEQFF. The rearrangement links TRBV29-1 to TRBJ2-1; D gene uncertain. The CDR3 has 12 residues. Germline CDR1 is SQVTM and CDR2 is ANQGSEA. The ends were cut back, 1 base at V and 5 bases at J, with 6 bases in the middle.

Comments on this clonotype: Its ends do not fully match the called genes, so a read error is possible. The rearrangement joins TRBV4-1 to TRBJ2-1, with D possibly TRBD2 on 6 matching bases. The CDR3 consists of 14 residues. Germline CDR1 and CDR2: MGHRA and YSYEKL. In DNA form, the CDR3 reads TGCGCCGGCAGCGGTACTAGCCCCTACAATGAGCAGTTCTTC. Residues: CAGSGTSPYNEQFF.

This chain links TRBV7-9 with TRBJ2-6; D is uncertain. CDR1 is SEHNR and CDR2 is FQNEAQ in the germline V gene (reference sequence). CDR3 length: 14 amino acids. Deletions cut 4 bases from V and 2 bases from J, with 6 bases between. CDR3 loop: CASSSRTGANVLTF. DNA of the CDR3: TGTGCCAGCAGCTCGCGAACTGGGGCCAACGTCCTGACTTTC.

Concerning this clonotype itself: A much larger clone differs by one base, so this may be a read error. This rearrangement joins TRBV25-1 to TRBJ2-1; D perhaps matches TRBD2 (6 bases). Germline loops: CDR1 MGHDK, CDR2 SYGVNS. The CDR3 runs 12 residues. The CDR3 is CTSSESLAPQFF. The DNA for the CDR3 is TGTACCAGCAGTGAATCACTAGCCCCGCAGTTCTTC.

This clonotype was recorded only once. This rearrangement joins TRBV11-2 to TRBJ2-7, with 10 bases identical to TRBD2. Germline assignment: CDR1 SGHAT and CDR2 FQNNGV. V was clipped by 5 bases and J by 1 base; unmatched bases: 8. CDR3 length: 16 residues. CDR3 bases: TGTGCCAGCAGCCATAAAGCGGGAGGGCTATCCTACGAGCAGTACTTC. Its protein is CASSHKAGGLSYEQYF.

CDR3 region: CASGHTGSYEQYF. The DNA of the CDR3 is TGTGCCAGCGGACATACAGGATCCTACGAGCAGTACTTC. The V and J genes are TRBV5-4 and TRBJ2-7; D is possibly TRBD1 (5 bases). The V end lost 7 bases, the J end lost 1 base, and 12 bases lay between the germline ends. The CDR3 is 13 amino acids. Germline V lookup: CDR1 SGHNT, CDR2 YYREEE (reference sequence).

The rearrangement uses TRBV20-1 and TRBJ2-1; the D is unclear. This CDR3 is 15 amino acids long. The germline CDR1 and CDR2 sequences are DFQATT and SNEGSKA (reference sequence). Trimming removed 0 bases from V and 4 bases from J, with 13 bases in between. The CDR3 DNA reads TGCAGTGCTAGAGAACTCCTGGCTAAATACAATGAGCAGTTCTTC. It yields the protein CSARELLAKYNEQFF.

This rearrangement joins TRBV20-1 to TRBJ2-1; 7 bases match TRBD1. This CDR3 region has 12 residues. Germline values: CDR1 DFQATT, CDR2 SNEGSKA (reference sequence). J gave up 7 bases and V 3 bases, and 3 bases lay outside the gene matches. CDR3 sequence (DNA): TGCAGTGCTAGGACAGGGTTAAATGAGCAGTTCTTC. As protein: CSARTGLNEQFF.

This chain connects TRBV29-1 to TRBJ2-3; D gene ambiguous. V was shortened by 8 bases and J by 1 base, with 10 bases between the two germline ends. The germline V gene has CDR1 SQVTM and CDR2 ANQGSEA. The CDR3 spans 12 residues. CDR3 DNA: TGCAGCTACGGCGTGGGCACAGATACGCAGTATTTT. Translating it yields CSYGVGTDTQYF.

As to this clonotype: Germline and junction disagree at one end, which may indicate a read error. The V call is TRBV12-3 or TRBV12-4, the J call TRBJ2-2, with D hard to call. The CDR3 sequence is 14 residues long. CDR3 residues: CASRLERADGELFF. The DNA for the CDR3 is TGTGCCAGCAGATTAGAACGGGCTGACGGGGAGCTGTTTTTT.

This chain joins TRBV27 and TRBJ2-1, with 8 bases that match TRBD2. This CDR3 is 20 amino acids long. The V gene end was trimmed by 7 bases and the J gene end by 4 bases; junction bases not matched to a gene: 24. Germline CDR1 MNHEY, CDR2 SMNVEV (reference sequence). The CDR3: CASTPMGSGGTYPVYNEQFF. The CDR3 coding sequence is TGTGCCAGCACTCCCATGGGGTCGGGAGGGACCTATCCCGTATACAATGAGCAGTTCTTC.

The V and J genes are TRBV7-2 and TRBJ2-5; 9 bases fit TRBD1. The CDR3 has 15 amino acids. V shed 5 bases and J 6 bases; nucleotides not matched to a gene: 10. CDR1 and CDR2 from the germline V gene are SGHTA and FQGNSA. The CDR3 DNA sequence: TGTGCCAGCAGCCTCCCGACAGGGGGGACGAAGACCCAGTACTTC. This codes for CASSLPTGGTKTQYF.

V usage is TRBV9 and J usage is TRBJ2-7; D may match TRBD1 or TRBD2 (5 bases each). The germline V gene has CDR1 SGDLS and CDR2 YYNGEE. The CDR3 sequence is 14 residues long. V was shortened by 4 bases and J by 4 bases, with 15 bases between the two germline ends. CDR3 loop: CASSQSGTSYEQYF. The CDR3 DNA is TGTGCCAGCAGCCAATCCGGGACCTCGTACGAGCAGTACTTC.

The rearrangement links TRBV7-2 to TRBJ2-7; D not certain. Trimming pared 5 bases from V and 5 bases from J, leaving 13 bases between. The CDR3 spans 13 residues. CDR1 and CDR2 (germline): SGHTA, FQGNSA. The CDR3 bases are TGTGCCAGCAGCGTAAGGTCCCAGCACGAGCAGTACTTC. The encoded protein is CASSVRSQHEQYF.

This chain uses TRBV10-3 with TRBJ1-2; unclear D gene. Trimming took off 3 bases at V and 1 base at J, with 6 bases between the two ends. Germline-derived CDR1 and CDR2 are ENHRY and SYGVKD. This CDR3 is built from 13 residues. CDR3 nucleotide sequence: TGTGCCATCAGTGAAAACATTAACTATGGCTACACCTTC. As protein: CAISENINYGYTF.

The chain links TRBV7-8 to TRBJ1-1; D ambiguous. The V end was cut by 2 bases, the J end by 8 bases, with 9 bases between. Germline CDR1 SGHVS, CDR2 FQNEAQ. The CDR3 spans 12 residues. The CDR3 protein is CASSLIGREAFF. The CDR3 DNA reads as TGTGCCAGCAGCTTAATCGGCAGGGAAGCTTTCTTT.

The table lists this clonotype with a few counts. This chain uses TRBV12-3 or TRBV12-4 with TRBJ2-3; 8 bases fit TRBD2. CDR3 size: 16 residues. The trim removed 4 bases at V and 0 bases at J, leaving 6 bases unmatched. CDR3 protein: CASSSLADHSTDTQYF. The CDR3 DNA follows: TGTGCCAGCAGTTCACTAGCGGACCATAGCACAGATACGCAGTATTTT.

The chain combines TRBV9 with TRBJ2-1, with 11 bases matching TRBD2. CDR1 is SGDLS and CDR2 is YYNGEE in the germline V gene. CDR3 length equals 15 residues. The V segment lost 4 bases and the J segment 5 bases; nucleotides outside the gene matches: 5. CDR3 in DNA: TGTGCCAGCAGCCCCGTGGGACTAGCGGACAATGAGCAGTTCTTC. It specifies CASSPVGLADNEQFF.

This clonotype was seen at least ten times. The rearrangement joins TRBV6-5 to TRBJ2-7, with a tentative D call TRBD1 (5 bases). Trimming took off 5 bases at V and 0 bases at J, with 8 bases between the two ends. The germline gives CDR1 MNHEY, CDR2 SVGAGI. The CDR3 runs to 13 residues. The CDR3 coding sequence is TGTGCCAGCAGTACAGGACCCTCCTACGAGCAGTACTTC. It is translated as CASSTGPSYEQYF.

As regards this clonotype: Since no conserved phenylalanine or tryptophan closes the CDR3, a read error is the likely cause. The gene calls are TRBV7-7 and TRBJ2-7; 7 nucleotides align to TRBD2. Germline V lookup: CDR1 SSHAT, CDR2 FNYEAQ (reference sequence). V lost 2 bases and J lost 8; bases outside the gene matches: 9. The CDR3 length is 14 residues. CDR3 nucleotide sequence: TGTGCCAGCAGCTTATCGGGAGGAACCTCCAAGCAGTACCTC. The encoded protein is CASSLSGGTSKQYL.

This chain links TRBV28 with TRBJ2-7; TRBD1 agrees at 10 bases. Unmatched junction bases numbered 6, after V lost 2 bases and J lost 2 bases. This CDR3 is 16 amino acids long. Germline CDR1 is MDHEN and CDR2 is SYDVKM. The CDR3 is CASSLAETGGAYEQYF. The CDR3 DNA follows: TGTGCCAGCAGTTTAGCCGAGACAGGGGGCGCCTACGAGCAGTACTTC. The variable domain in full, completed from reference TRBV28 and TRBJ2-7, reads DVKVTQSSRYLVKRTGEKVFLECVQDMDHENMFWYRQDPGLGLRLIYFSYDVKMKEKGDIPEGYSVSREKKERFSLILESASTNQTSMYLCASSLAETGGAYEQYFGPGTRLTVT.

The J gene is TRBJ2-1, the V gene TRBV10-3; TRBD2 aligns across 11 bases. CDR3 length: 14 amino acids. From germline, CDR1 is ENHRY and CDR2 SYGVKD. V was clipped by 7 bases and J by 5 bases; unmatched bases: 4. CDR3 bases: TGTGCCATCACCCGGGGACTAGCGGACAATGAGCAGTTCTTC. Translation gives CAITRGLADNEQFF.

This clonotype was detected ten times or more. V and J are TRBV28 and TRBJ2-1; D unclear. This CDR3 region has 15 residues. Germline assignment: CDR1 MDHEN and CDR2 SYDVKM. V was trimmed by 3 bases and J by 0 bases, leaving 9 bases between them. The CDR3 nucleotides are TGTGCCAGCAGTTTTGGAAGGAGCTCCTACAATGAGCAGTTCTTC. Its protein product is CASSFGRSSYNEQFF.

The chain uses TRBV28 and TRBJ1-2, with TRBD1 identical over 10 bases. Looked up from germline, CDR1 is MDHEN and CDR2 is SYDVKM. The CDR3 is made up of 15 amino acids. With 2 bases clipped from V and 5 bases from J, the junction kept 5 bases outside the gene matches. CDR3 bases: TGTGCCAGCAGTTTACAGGGGACAGGGGTTTATGGCTACACCTTC. It specifies CASSLQGTGVYGYTF.

The chain joins TRBV20-1 to TRBJ2-1; possibly TRBD1 or TRBD2 for D (5 bases each). V lost 6 bases and J lost 7, with 13 bases in between. The CDR3 has 12 residues. CDR1 is DFQATT, CDR2 SNEGSKA, per germline (reference sequence). The CDR3 loop reads CSAPNWGNEQFF. The CDR3 DNA sequence: TGCAGTGCGCCGAATTGGGGGAATGAGCAGTTCTTC.

This rearrangement joins TRBV5-4 to TRBJ2-7; D possibly corresponds to TRBD2 (6 bases). The V gene lost 0 bases and the J gene lost 0 bases, with 13 bases spanning the gap. Germline V gives CDR1 SGHNT, CDR2 YYREEE (reference sequence). CDR3 length: 16 residues. The CDR3 protein is CASSLGVTSSSYEQYF. The CDR3 coding sequence is TGTGCCAGCAGCTTGGGGGTGACTAGTTCCTCCTACGAGCAGTACTTC.